This TCR beta chain was retrieved from a study of T cells in Graves' hyperthyroidism and ophthalmopathy (dated by TCRdb to 2018 to 2020). Background on the whole study: Peripheral blood was collected at initial diagnosis, before any treatment. To identify TCR V-J signatures that set the groups apart, the researchers used a discovery cohort of about a hundred patients, made up of around 40 with Graves' ophthalmopathy and some 60 with stable Graves' hyperthyroidism. Prospective prediction of ophthalmopathy was tested in an independent validation cohort consisting of some 20 hyperthyroidism patients and 15 or so patients who later progressed to ophthalmopathy. The roughly 100 discovery patients were randomly divided into training and test sets at a 7:3 ratio. Thyroid tissue and blood T-cell repertoires from six Graves' hyperthyroidism patients were also compared in the study. After blood sampling, hyperthyroidism patients were treated with methimazole at a starting dose of 30 mg daily, and ophthalmopathy patients were treated with high-dose intravenous methylprednisolone. The paper describes TCR Vbeta CDR3 sequencing of 135 peripheral blood samples, made up of 43 ophthalmopathy patients, around 78 hyperthyroidism patients and roughly 17 progressor patients.

The TCR beta CDR3 regions were amplified from the RNA transcripts. For the first round of RT-PCR on the TCR CDR3, the HTBI primer set was used together with the Qiagen OneStep RT-PCR kit. Libraries were constructed in a second round of multiplex PCR, after which size selection and purification were performed. Sequencing of the libraries was done on an Illumina HiSeq2000 using paired-end 100 bp reads. The study's processing was this. SOAPnuke was used to process the raw data, removing reads that contained adapters or uncalled bases, had a mean Phred below 15, or lacked an exact match to the constant primer or identifier. High-quality paired reads were merged with COPE v1.2.5, and unique nucleotide sequences were defined as clonotypes. Clonotypes were aligned to IMGT TRBV, TRBD and TRBJ reference segments using MiTCR v1.1. The analysis included only V-J combinations with a frequency above 0.0001, which together covered 99% to 99.2% of the repertoires. The TCS score was defined as the ratio of F50 (clonal expansion) to E x V (chaos), calculated using BLOSUM62-based TCRdist between CDR3 peptides within each V-J. Welch's t-statistics and random forest reduced 500 to 550 V-J features to fewer than 15, which were used in a naive Bayes classifier (R e1071). TCRdb itself trimmed the public reads at Q25 with fastp, ran MiXCR and retained productive beta chains. Duplicate CDR3 protein sequences are folded into a single record with the most common DNA and genes. TCRdb's processing, not the study's, gives the V and J calls here. The sample data list approximately 360,000 distinct CDR3 sequences, and 15% to 19% of these were observed just once. Clones ranked in the top ten supply 28% of the sample.

On the study overall, not on this receptor specifically: During validation, the model predicted progression to ophthalmopathy a median of around six months ahead of onset, with approximately 70% sensitivity and 72% to 80% specificity. Most expanded thyroid clonotypes (frequency above 0.001) were also found in blood, which suggests that blood repertoires may mirror thyroid immune responses. Ophthalmopathy was separated from stable hyperthyroidism by a 13 V-J signature model, with around 90% sensitivity and 81% to 83% specificity obtained in cross-validation and 80%/75% obtained in testing. Sample size was not statistically predetermined, and blinding of investigators to group allocation was not performed.

Taken from the germline V gene, the CDR1 and CDR2 loops are MDHEN and SYDVKM. Counted from cysteine to phenylalanine, this CDR3 has 15 amino acids. Only CDR3 DNA remains: 45 bases, in frame from the first base. V and J are truncated by 5 bases and 1 base respectively, leaving an intervening sequence of 14 bases. At least ten counts were recorded for this clonotype. It lacks a known antigen. Per-base quality was not reported, and no clone a single base away is much larger than it. Hyperthyroidism patients were newly diagnosed, had a disease duration of under 2 months, and were aged 18 to 65 years. Patients with uncontrolled infections, other autoimmune diseases, pregnancy or lactation were excluded. Diagnoses were established on the basis of clinical symptoms, serum thyroxine and TRAb, thyroid ultrasound, and orbital computed tomography. Blood from progressor patients was collected at the time of first diagnosis with hyperthyroidism, before any ophthalmopathy symptoms had appeared. PBMCs were separated from roughly 9.3 ml of fresh peripheral blood using Ficoll-Paque density gradient centrifugation. Patients classed as progressors first received a Graves' hyperthyroidism diagnosis and then went on to develop ophthalmopathy during follow-up. Total RNA was extracted with Trizol reagent, and quality was checked on an Agilent 2100 Bioanalyzer.

The receptor was derived from a young woman with Graves' hyperthyroidism that later progressed to Graves' ophthalmopathy. Sample: blood. The chain is assembled from TRBV28 and TRBJ2-5, with an unclear D gene assignment. For the CDR3, the sequence is CASSPLTEIQETQYF. The nucleotides read TGTGCCAGCAGTCCCCTGACGGAGATCCAAGAGACCCAGTACTTC.